Listed below are T cell receptor beta chains from one sample, sequenced in a study of blood T cell repertoires in COVID-19. Sequencing was performed with immunoSEQ multiplex PCR; in TCRdb, only in-frame clones are kept and a portion is missing. Of roughly 85,000 clones in the sample, just over 85% were seen once. The sequencing sample was made of peripheral blood. Receptor source: a man in his fifties with active or convalescent COVID-19. The CDR3 runs from the conserved cysteine through the conserved F or W. D genes are given only for firm matches. Some rows mark clone size as missing; the rest say once, few, many or name a class of expanded clone.

D gene: -; J gene: TRBJ2-1; V gene: TRBV27; clone size: -; CDR3 DNA: TGTGCCAGCAGTTTACGGGGGTTATACAATGAGCAGTTCTTC; CDR3 protein: CASSLRGLYNEQFF
D gene: -; J gene: TRBJ2-5; V gene: TRBV6-6; clone size: once; CDR3 DNA: TGTGCCAGCAGTTACTCCTTCACGGGAGCTGAGACCCAGTACTTC; CDR3 protein: CASSYSFTGAETQYF
D gene: -; J gene: TRBJ2-7; V gene: TRBV19; clone size: -; CDR3 DNA: TGTGCCAGTAGTCTGGGGGGAGTCTACGAGCAGTACTTC; CDR3 protein: CASSLGGVYEQYF
D gene: TRBD1; J gene: TRBJ2-7; V gene: TRBV6-5; clone size: -; CDR3 DNA: TGTGCCAGCAGTCACCCGGACAGGGACGGCGAGCAGTACTTC; CDR3 protein: CASSHPDRDGEQYF
D gene: TRBD1; J gene: TRBJ1-2; V gene: TRBV5-4; clone size: few; CDR3 DNA: TGTGCCAGCAGCGCCCCGGGACAGCCCTATGGCTACACCTTC; CDR3 protein: CASSAPGQPYGYTF
D gene: -; J gene: TRBJ2-5; V gene: TRBV18; clone size: -; CDR3 DNA: TGTGCCAGCTCACCATCTGCGGGGGCTTGGGAGACCCAGTACTTC; CDR3 protein: CASSPSAGAWETQYF
D gene: -; J gene: TRBJ2-1; V gene: TRBV20-1; clone size: few; CDR3 DNA: TGCAGTGCTAGTCGGGTAGGGGACGGGGTCGGGAGTAAGGATCTCAATGAGCAGTTCTTC; CDR3 protein: CSASRVGDGVGSKDLNEQFF
D gene: TRBD1; J gene: TRBJ2-1; V gene: TRBV20-1; clone size: -; CDR3 DNA: TGCAGTGCTAGTTCCGGGACAGGGCGCAATGAGCAGTTCTTC; CDR3 protein: CSASSGTGRNEQFF
D gene: TRBD2; J gene: TRBJ2-5; V gene: TRBV2; clone size: -; CDR3 DNA: TGTGCCAGCAGCGGACTAGCGGGGGCTCCGGGGACCCAGTACTTC; CDR3 protein: CASSGLAGAPGTQYF
D gene: -; J gene: TRBJ2-2; V gene: TRBV21-1; clone size: -; CDR3 DNA: TGTGCCAGCAGCCTCCGACAGGGGGCTATACCACCCCCCGGGGAGCTGTTTTTT; CDR3 protein: CASSLRQGAIPPPGELFF
D gene: -; J gene: TRBJ2-7; V gene: TRBV5-1; clone size: -; CDR3 DNA: TGCGCCAGCAGCTTGGAAGGCGGGATGAGAATCTCCTACGAGCAGTACTTC; CDR3 protein: CASSLEGGMRISYEQYF
D gene: -; J gene: TRBJ2-1; V gene: TRBV30; clone size: once; CDR3 DNA: TGTGCCTGGACGCGAAGCTCCTACAATGAGCAGTTCTTC; CDR3 protein: CAWTRSSYNEQFF
D gene: -; J gene: TRBJ2-1; V gene: TRBV5-1; clone size: -; CDR3 DNA: TGCGCCAGCAGCTCCTCTGGGCAGGGGGGATCCGGGTCGCGATACAATGAGCAGTTCTTC; CDR3 protein: CASSSSGQGGSGSRYNEQFF
D gene: -; J gene: TRBJ2-1; V gene: TRBV20-1; clone size: few; CDR3 DNA: TGCAGTGCTAGTTCGGGGGATTCCTACAATGAGCAGTTCTTC; CDR3 protein: CSASSGDSYNEQFF
D gene: TRBD1; J gene: TRBJ2-5; V gene: TRBV6-5; clone size: -; CDR3 DNA: TGTGCCACCACCCTTAGCCAGGGGGACCAAGAGACCCAGTACTTC; CDR3 protein: CATTLSQGDQETQYF
D gene: TRBD1; J gene: TRBJ2-4; V gene: TRBV23-1; clone size: -; CDR3 DNA: TGCGCCAGCAGTGGGGAGGACAGGGGGAACAAAAACATTCAGTACTTC; CDR3 protein: CASSGEDRGNKNIQYF
D gene: -; J gene: TRBJ1-1; V gene: TRBV24-1; clone size: -; CDR3 DNA: TGTGCCACCAGTCCCGGGGGGGCAGCCAAGAACATGAACACTGAAGCTTTCTTT; CDR3 protein: CATSPGGAAKNMNTEAFF
D gene: -; J gene: TRBJ1-6; V gene: TRBV11-2; clone size: once; CDR3 DNA: TGTGCCAGCAGCCGGGACTTTACGCGGTCACCCCTCCACTTT; CDR3 protein: CASSRDFTRSPLHF
D gene: TRBD2; J gene: TRBJ2-7; V gene: TRBV7-9; clone size: -; CDR3 DNA: TGTGCCAGCAGCTTAGCTTTGGGGGGGACCTACGAGCAGTACTTC; CDR3 protein: CASSLALGGTYEQYF
D gene: TRBD2; J gene: TRBJ2-1; V gene: TRBV3-1/TRBV3-2; clone size: -; CDR3 DNA: TGTGCCAGCAGCCAAGGTAGCGGGAATTTATTTTACAATGAGCAGTTCTTC; CDR3 protein: CASSQGSGNLFYNEQFF
D gene: TRBD2; J gene: TRBJ2-1; V gene: TRBV2; clone size: -; CDR3 DNA: TGTGCCAGCATTGGGGGGGCCTACAATGAGCAGTTCTTC; CDR3 protein: CASIGGAYNEQFF
D gene: -; J gene: TRBJ1-1; V gene: TRBV7-2; clone size: once; CDR3 DNA: TGTGCCAGCAGCTTAGGTCAGGGGACCACTGAAGCTTTCTTT; CDR3 protein: CASSLGQGTTEAFF
D gene: TRBD2; J gene: TRBJ2-7; V gene: TRBV7-2; clone size: -; CDR3 DNA: TGTGCCAGCAGCTTATTAGCGGGGGGTTATAACGAGCAGTACTTC; CDR3 protein: CASSLLAGGYNEQYF
D gene: -; J gene: TRBJ1-2; V gene: TRBV7-8; clone size: few; CDR3 DNA: TGTGCCAGCAGCTCCCTGGAGAACATTAACTATGGCTACACCTTC; CDR3 protein: CASSSLENINYGYTF
D gene: -; J gene: TRBJ2-1; V gene: TRBV19; clone size: -; CDR3 DNA: TGTGCCAGTAGTATTGAGGACAGACTTAGCTCCTACAATGAGCAGTTCTTC; CDR3 protein: CASSIEDRLSSYNEQFF
D gene: TRBD1; J gene: TRBJ1-6; V gene: TRBV10-3; clone size: -; CDR3 DNA: TGTGCCATCAGAGGGACAGACTATAATTCACCCCTCCACTTT; CDR3 protein: CAIRGTDYNSPLHF
D gene: TRBD2; J gene: TRBJ2-7; V gene: TRBV7-2; clone size: -; CDR3 DNA: TGTGCCAGCAGCCAAGAACTAGCGACCTCCTACGAGCAGTACTTC; CDR3 protein: CASSQELATSYEQYF
D gene: -; J gene: TRBJ2-7; V gene: TRBV7-8; clone size: -; CDR3 DNA: TGTGCCAGCAGCTTAGAACAGAAGTACGAGCAGTACTTC; CDR3 protein: CASSLEQKYEQYF
D gene: -; J gene: TRBJ2-1; V gene: TRBV5-1; clone size: -; CDR3 DNA: TGCGCCAGCAGCTTGGCGGGAGAGCATGAGCAGTTCTTC; CDR3 protein: CASSLAGEHEQFF